The 24 T cell receptor beta chains presented below share a single source sample, sequenced in a study of shared clonotypes between healthy human individuals. Generated by immunoSEQ multiplex PCR, the TCRdb table keeps only in-frame clones and is missing some. The repertoire holds 2 million to 2.5 million clones, with roughly 92% as singletons. The sample consisted of naive CD4+ T cells from PBMCs. Subset: CD45RA+ positively selected. The receptors were gathered from a man between 18 and 29 years old in good health. Some clones in this sample may be carry-over from other donors' samples.

This rearrangement joins TRBV9 to TRBJ1-2; D is unresolved. The V and J ends lost 0 bases and 7 bases respectively, with 13 bases between them. CDR3 size: 14 residues. Germline V CDR1 and CDR2: SGDLS, YYNGEE. This CDR3 reads CASSVVEGVSGYTF. The CDR3 coding sequence is TGTGCCAGCAGCGTAGTTGAGGGAGTTTCTGGCTACACCTTC. The full variable domain, with the rest looked up from reference TRBV9 and TRBJ1-2, is DSGVTQTPKHLITATGQRVTLRCSPRSGDLSVYWYQQSLDQGLQFLIQYYNGEERAKGNILERFSAQQFPDLHSELNLSSLELGDSALYFCASSVVEGVSGYTFGSGTRLTVV.

The chain combines TRBV7-3 with TRBJ2-7; D is tentatively TRBD1 or TRBD2 (5 bases each). Trimming shortened V by 5 bases and J by 2 bases, and 16 bases separated the two germline ends. The CDR3 runs to 15 residues. From germline, CDR1 is SGHTA and CDR2 FQGTGA. The CDR3 loop is CASSPTRDGTYEQYF. Here the CDR3 DNA reads TGTGCCAGCAGCCCGACACGGGACGGAACCTACGAGCAGTACTTC.

The rearrangement uses TRBV11-2 and TRBJ2-1; 7 bases are shared with TRBD2. The CDR3 is 16 residues long. V was pared by 4 bases and J by 7 bases, with 13 bases of the junction left unmatched. Per germline, CDR1 SGHAT and CDR2 FQNNGV. As DNA, the CDR3 is TGTGCCAGCAGCTCCATCGGGACTACAGAGGGGAATGAGCAGTTCTTC. Its translation is CASSSIGTTEGNEQFF.

V usage is TRBV7-9 and J usage is TRBJ2-4; D is undetermined. This CDR3 has 16 residues. The V end lost 2 bases, the J end lost 0 bases, and 11 bases lay between the germline ends. Germline CDR1 SEHNR, CDR2 FQNEAQ (reference sequence). Written as DNA, the CDR3 is TGTGCCAGCAGCTTATCCGAATATCTAGCCAAAAACATTCAGTACTTC. Protein: CASSLSEYLAKNIQYF.

The CDR3 sequence: CASSLGLAGEWGQETQYF. CDR3 DNA sequence: TGTGCCAGCAGCCTGGGACTAGCGGGAGAGTGGGGCCAAGAGACCCAGTACTTC. The genes are TRBV7-2 and TRBJ2-5, with 14 bases identical to TRBD2. CDR1 is SGHTA and CDR2 is FQGNSA in the germline V gene. The V gene end was trimmed by 5 bases and the J gene end by 1 base; junction bases not matched to a gene: 9. The CDR3 is 18 residues long. The full variable domain, completed using reference TRBV7-2 and TRBJ2-5, is GAGVSQSPSNKVTEKGKDVELRCDPISGHTALYWYRQSLGQGLEFLIYFQGNSAPDKSGLPSDRFSAERTGGSVSTLTIQRTQQEDSAVYLCASSLGLAGEWGQETQYFGPGTRLLVL.

V usage is TRBV11-2 and J usage is TRBJ2-5; D is possibly TRBD1 or TRBD2 (5 bases each). The better agreement between TRBJ2-7 and the DNA end casts doubt on the J call. Germline CDR1 is SGHAT and CDR2 is FQNNGV. This CDR3 has 17 amino acids. For the CDR3, the DNA is TGTGCCAGCAGCTTAGGGGGAGTAGGGGCCGGTCGATACGAGCAGTACTTC. Translation: CASSLGGVGAGRYEQYF.

This rearrangement joins TRBV6-1 to TRBJ2-5, with 7 bases identical to TRBD1. This CDR3 contains 15 residues. The germline V gene has CDR1 MNHNS and CDR2 SASEGT. The V and J ends lost 4 bases and 2 bases, in that order; junction bases with no gene match: 7. The CDR3 DNA reads as TGTGCCAGCAGTGTGGGGACAGCAGTACAAGAGACCCAGTACTTC. This translates into CASSVGTAVQETQYF.

This clone was recorded only once. The rearrangement links TRBV6-5 to TRBJ1-5; unclear D gene. Germline V gene data show CDR1 as MNHEY and CDR2 as SVGAGI. There are 15 residues in the CDR3. V was clipped by 2 bases and J by 3 bases, with 11 bases between them. CDR3 sequence: CASSYDQATNQPQHF. The CDR3 region has the DNA TGTGCCAGCAGTTACGATCAGGCGACCAATCAGCCCCAGCATTTT.

This clone was seen just once. The J gene is TRBJ2-3, the V gene TRBV7-8, with TRBD2 identical over 11 bases. The CDR3 runs 14 residues. V trimming: 5 bases; J trimming: 5 bases; junction bases outside the gene matches: 3. The germline V gene encodes CDR1 SGHVS and CDR2 FQNEAQ. The CDR3 DNA reads TGTGCCAGCAGCCCGGGACTAGCGGAAGATACGCAGTATTTT. This translates into CASSPGLAEDTQYF.

The gene calls are TRBV15 and TRBJ1-1; D ambiguous. Deletions cut 3 bases from V and 8 bases from J, with 10 bases between. CDR1 and CDR2 from the germline V gene are LNHNV and YYDKDF (reference sequence). The CDR3 is 12 residues long. The CDR3 spells CATSRSVAEAFF. The CDR3 DNA sequence: TGTGCCACCAGCAGGTCGGTCGCAGAAGCTTTCTTT.

This chain connects TRBV19 to TRBJ2-5; 7 bases align to TRBD2. Germline V CDR1 and CDR2: LNHDA, SQIVND (reference sequence). Germline trimming cut 5 bases from V and 3 bases from J; bases unmatched to any gene: 9. The CDR3 totals 15 residues. In DNA, the CDR3 is TGTGCCAGTAGTGGTCTAGGGAGGGGTGAAGAGACCCAGTACTTC. The encoded protein is CASSGLGRGEETQYF.

A note on this clone: Within the sample, other DNA sequences also encode this same CDR3. V usage is TRBV18 and J usage is TRBJ2-3; D remains unclear. V lost 3 bases, J lost 1 base, and 2 bases lay in between. In germline, CDR1 is KGHSH, CDR2 LQKENI. The CDR3 consists of 12 residues. Written as DNA, the CDR3 is TGTGCCAGCTCACCCCGCACAGATACGCAGTATTTT. Translation gives CASSPRTDTQYF.

The chain employs TRBV5-1 and TRBJ2-1; 7 positions match TRBD2. Germline loops: CDR1 SGHRS, CDR2 YFSETQ. Trimming at V came to 5 bases and at J to 5 bases, leaving 7 bases not matched to a gene. The CDR3 consists of 14 residues. CDR3: CASRPSGTNNEQFF. CDR3 bases: TGCGCCAGCAGGCCTAGCGGAACGAACAATGAGCAGTTCTTC.

The rearrangement joins TRBV28 to TRBJ2-2, with a possible D match to TRBD1 (6 bases). V gave up 3 bases and J gave up 7 bases, with 15 bases separating them. The CDR3 covers 15 residues. Germline values: CDR1 MDHEN, CDR2 SYDVKM. For the CDR3, the DNA is TGTGCCAGCAGTTTCCGGCAGGGGCGAGACGGGGAGCTGTTTTTT. Its protein is CASSFRQGRDGELFF. The entire variable domain, with the rest obtained from reference TRBV28 and TRBJ2-2, is as follows: DVKVTQSSRYLVKRTGEKVFLECVQDMDHENMFWYRQDPGLGLRLIYFSYDVKMKEKGDIPEGYSVSREKKERFSLILESASTNQTSMYLCASSFRQGRDGELFFGEGSRLTVL.

The rearrangement uses TRBV21-1 and TRBJ1-4; the table's D call TRBD1 went unverified against the DNA. TRBV21-1 is an annotated pseudogene. The length of the CDR3 is 11 residues. The CDR3 spells CASSSRTITIF. The CDR3 coding sequence is TGTGCCAGCAGCTCACGAACCATTACAATTTTT.

This clone has just a few counts. This chain uses TRBV18 with TRBJ1-1; 7 bases match TRBD1. The CDR3 is 15 amino acids. The J segment lost 11 bases and the V segment lost 3 bases, leaving 15 bases of the junction unmatched. Germline CDR1 and CDR2: KGHSH and LQKENI. CDR3 protein: CASSPSGTADFGAFF. Here the CDR3 DNA reads TGTGCCAGCTCACCTTCCGGGACAGCAGACTTCGGGGCTTTCTTT.

The chain combines TRBV6-1 with TRBJ2-7; TRBD1 is a possible D gene (8 bases). Trimming removed 6 bases at V and 7 bases at J, with 16 bases between. Germline V gene data show CDR1 as MNHNS and CDR2 as SASEGT. This CDR3 is 13 amino acids long. Written as DNA, the CDR3 is TGTGCCAGCAGCTACAGGGGGGGCGAAGAGCAGTACTTC. Translating it yields CASSYRGGEEQYF.

Worth noting for this clone: The identical CDR3 is also encoded by other nucleotide sequences in the sample. This chain links TRBV29-1 with TRBJ2-3; the D is unclear. CDR3 length equals 12 residues. The germline gives CDR1 SQVTM, CDR2 ANQGSEA. The V end was cut by 5 bases, the J end by 0 bases, with 6 bases between. The CDR3 sequence: CSVRPSTDTQYF. CDR3 nucleotides: TGCAGCGTTCGACCTAGCACAGATACGCAGTATTTT.

About this clone itself: Other DNA sequences in the sample encode the same CDR3. The chain uses TRBV28 and TRBJ2-2; D perhaps matches TRBD1 (6 bases). The CDR3 totals 13 residues. V was pared by 5 bases and J by 5 bases, with 9 bases between. Germline CDR1 MDHEN, CDR2 SYDVKM. In DNA form, the CDR3 reads TGTGCCAGCAGTCCACAGGGAACCGGGGAGCTGTTTTTT. It is translated as CASSPQGTGELFF. The variable domain in full, completed from reference TRBV28 and TRBJ2-2, reads DVKVTQSSRYLVKRTGEKVFLECVQDMDHENMFWYRQDPGLGLRLIYFSYDVKMKEKGDIPEGYSVSREKKERFSLILESASTNQTSMYLCASSPQGTGELFFGEGSRLTVL.

The rearrangement joins TRBV30 to TRBJ2-5; D may be TRBD1 (6 bases). V lost 4 bases and J lost 0, with 18 bases in between. The length of the CDR3 is 16 residues. CDR1 GTSNPN and CDR2 SVGIG come from the germline V gene (reference sequence). The CDR3 DNA sequence: TGTGCCTGGACCACCGGACAGACGGAAAACCAAGAGACCCAGTACTTC. It specifies CAWTTGQTENQETQYF.

The chain combines TRBV18 with TRBJ1-1, with no clear D. CDR1 and CDR2 (germline): KGHSH, LQKENI. V dropped 0 bases and J dropped 5 bases, with 7 bases sitting between them. The CDR3 is 13 residues long. The CDR3 region is CASSPPWATEAFF. The CDR3 nucleotides read TGTGCCAGCTCACCACCCTGGGCAACTGAAGCTTTCTTT.

The chain employs TRBV2 and TRBJ1-4; 9 positions agree with TRBD1. The trim removed 9 bases at V and 9 bases at J, leaving 8 bases unmatched. Germline V gives CDR1 SNHLY, CDR2 FYNNEI. CDR3 length: 13 amino acids. CDR3: CASTGTGLQKLFF. CDR3 DNA sequence: TGTGCCAGTACCGGGACAGGGCTGCAAAAACTGTTTTTT.

The V call is TRBV9, the J call TRBJ2-1; D gene uncertain. Trimming took 4 bases from V and 6 from J, leaving 11 bases between them. Germline CDR1 is SGDLS and CDR2 is YYNGEE. The CDR3 runs to 13 residues. The CDR3 region is CASSFGPTNEQFF. In nucleotides, the CDR3 is TGTGCCAGCAGCTTCGGGCCTACCAATGAGCAGTTCTTC.

The genes are TRBV27 and TRBJ1-5; D perhaps matches TRBD1 (5 bases). The CDR3 is 15 amino acids. Trimming shortened V by 3 bases and J by 0 bases, and 9 bases separated the two germline ends. Germline values: CDR1 MNHEY, CDR2 SMNVEV (reference sequence). The CDR3 nucleotides read TGTGCCAGCAGTTTTTCTGGGGGTAGCAATCAGCCCCAGCATTTT. Protein: CASSFSGGSNQPQHF.